The sequence of this TCR beta chain was determined in a study of T cell responses to AZD1222 COVID-19 vaccine. In this sample, this clone turned up once. Its antigen is unidentified. Points from the study as a whole: The repertoires were collected only after the peak T cell response. Unmutated regions of variants are reportedly targeted by nearly half of spike-specific TCRs. Spike-specific TCR repertoires showed rising breadth and depth after two AZD1222 doses. A mostly white British donor set with more females was recruited, and clonal diversity was possibly underestimated.

Generated by immunoSEQ multiplex PCR, the TCRdb table keeps only in-frame clones and is missing some. The table includes 160,000 or so clones, approximately 94% detected once. CDR3 length: 14 residues. Trimming stripped 2 bases from V and 1 base from J, with 6 bases between. Germline CDR1 and CDR2: ENHRY and SYGVKD. The origin of this receptor is an adult who received the AZD1222 COVID-19 vaccine. The specimen was peripheral blood, collected 28 days after the second AZD1222 dose. This chain joins TRBV10-3 and TRBJ1-3, with no clear D. CDR3 DNA sequence: TGTGCCATCAGTGAGCCACGTTCTGGAAACACCATATATTTT. Encoded protein: CAISEPRSGNTIYF.